A single sample is the source of the 30 T cell receptor beta chains below, sequenced in a study of cytotoxic CD8 clonotypes in ibrutinib-treated CLL. Measured with immunoSEQ multiplex PCR; TCRdb has only the in-frame clones, and not every one. The sample includes approximately 100,000 clones, about 74% of them seen just once. Material: PBMCs, obtained after 24 months of ibrutinib treatment. The receptors were gathered from a human donor with chronic lymphocytic leukemia.

The rearrangement uses TRBV21-1 and TRBJ1-3. TRBV21-1 counts as a pseudogene. The CDR3 extends over 14 amino acids. The CDR3 region is CASTKEGIRNTIYF. The DNA of the CDR3 is TGTGCCAGCACCAAAGAGGGCATTAGAAACACCATATATTTT.

The V call is TRBV5-1, the J call TRBJ2-3; possible D gene TRBD1, 5 bases. CDR3 length: 13 amino acids. Germline V CDR1 and CDR2: SGHRS, YFSETQ. Trimming took 1 base from V and 4 from J, leaving 7 bases between them. The CDR3 sequence is CASSLPGPDTQYF. CDR3 nucleotide sequence: TGCGCCAGCAGCTTGCCAGGGCCAGATACGCAGTATTTT.

This clone was picked up a small number of times. The chain uses TRBV19 and TRBJ2-7, with 10 bases identical to TRBD1. Germline loops: CDR1 LNHDA, CDR2 SQIVND (reference sequence). V gave up 6 bases and J gave up 2 bases; unmatched junction bases: 1. The CDR3 sequence is 13 residues long. This CDR3 reads CASSGTGAYEQYF. CDR3 bases: TGTGCCAGTAGCGGGACAGGGGCCTACGAGCAGTACTTC.

This clone came up once. This sequence joins TRBV4-2 and TRBJ2-6, with no clear D. Germline V gives CDR1 LGHNA, CDR2 YNFKEQ. The CDR3 extends over 16 amino acids. Trimming left V 0 bases short and J 2 bases short, with 8 bases between. CDR3 loop: CASSQDFLTGANVLTF. CDR3 nucleotides: TGTGCCAGCAGCCAAGATTTCCTTACTGGGGCCAACGTCCTGACTTTC.

V gene TRBV5-1 combines with J gene TRBJ2-1, with TRBD2 identical over 10 bases. The V gene end was trimmed by 7 bases and the J gene end by 10 bases; junction bases not matched to a gene: 11. The CDR3 extends over 14 amino acids. Germline CDR1 is SGHRS and CDR2 is YFSETQ. The CDR3, as DNA: TGCGCCAGCGGATCACTAGCGGGATCAGGAGAGCAGTTCTTC. As protein: CASGSLAGSGEQFF.

Only a few counts were recorded for this clone. The V call is TRBV5-1, the J call TRBJ2-3, with TRBD1 matching over 10 bases. Per germline, CDR1 SGHRS and CDR2 YFSETQ. The CDR3 is 17 residues long. J was trimmed by 3 bases and V by 2 bases; bases with no gene match: 9. The CDR3 here is CASSFSGTGVRTDTQYF. Here the CDR3 DNA reads TGCGCCAGCAGCTTCTCCGGGACAGGGGTGAGGACAGATACGCAGTATTTT.

The rearrangement joins TRBV4-2 to TRBJ2-3; D tentatively fits TRBD1 or TRBD2 (5 bases each). The CDR3 covers 17 residues. The germline V gene has CDR1 LGHNA and CDR2 YNFKEQ. The V and J ends lost 5 bases and 4 bases respectively, with 22 bases between them. Written as DNA, the CDR3 is TGTGCCAGCAGCGGACTTAGTCGGGGCTTCGGTGCAGATACGCAGTATTTT. Encoded protein: CASSGLSRGFGADTQYF.

This clone has at least ten counts. The chain uses TRBV4-1 and TRBJ2-6; no clear D. Trimming cost V 1 base and J 3 bases, with 10 bases left between them. This CDR3 region has 16 residues. Per germline, CDR1 MGHRA and CDR2 YSYEKL. The DNA for the CDR3 is TGCGCCAGCAGCCAAGGGATACAACGTGGGGCCAACGTCCTGACTTTC. Its translation: CASSQGIQRGANVLTF.

The chain uses TRBV27 and TRBJ2-7, with TRBD1 matching 9 bases. This CDR3 is built from 15 residues. Germline CDR1 is MNHEY and CDR2 is SMNVEV (reference sequence). Trimming removed 0 bases from V and 6 bases from J; junction bases left unmatched: 6. CDR3 loop: CASSLSRDRASEQYF. The CDR3 DNA sequence: TGTGCCAGCAGTTTATCGAGGGACAGGGCCTCCGAGCAGTACTTC.

The rearrangement joins TRBV4-1 to TRBJ2-1; D is perhaps TRBD1 (5 bases). The length of the CDR3 is 12 residues. Germline CDR1 and CDR2: MGHRA and YSYEKL. The V end was cut by 1 base, the J end by 13 bases, with 11 bases between. CDR3: CASSQGQGRQFF. CDR3 bases: TGCGCCAGCAGCCAAGGCCAGGGAAGACAGTTCTTC.

Only a few counts were recorded for this clone. This chain connects TRBV6-1 to TRBJ1-2; a possible D gene is TRBD1 (6 bases). V was pared by 6 bases and J by 5 bases, with 19 bases between. The CDR3 runs to 15 residues. Per the germline V gene, CDR1 is MNHNS and CDR2 is SASEGT. The CDR3 DNA sequence: TGTGCCAGCAGAGTACGGGACACGAGATCTTATGGCTACACCTTC. Its protein is CASRVRDTRSYGYTF.

The rearrangement joins TRBV9 to TRBJ1-1, with TRBD1 matching 8 bases. The CDR3 runs to 13 residues. Germline values: CDR1 SGDLS, CDR2 YYNGEE. V trimming: 4 bases; J trimming: 11 bases; junction bases outside the gene matches: 10. CDR3 in amino acids: CASSTGQGGWAFF. The CDR3 DNA follows: TGTGCCAGCAGCACCGGACAGGGAGGGTGGGCTTTCTTT.

This chain uses TRBV5-1 with TRBJ2-1, with 9 nucleotides matching TRBD2. The CDR3 runs to 15 residues. Germline CDR1 and CDR2: SGHRS and YFSETQ. V gave up 3 bases and J gave up 7 bases; unmatched junction bases: 8. CDR3 region: CASSSIAGASNEQFF. CDR3 DNA sequence: TGCGCCAGCAGCTCAATAGCGGGAGCAAGTAATGAGCAGTTCTTC.

The V and J genes are TRBV5-6 and TRBJ1-2; D is possibly TRBD1 (5 bases). The CDR3 has 15 residues. Germline loops: CDR1 SGHDT, CDR2 YYEEEE. Deletions cut 1 base from V and 0 bases from J, with 10 bases between. The CDR3 bases are TGTGCCAGCAGCTTGCAGACAGTCACTAACTATGGCTACACCTTC. This sequence encodes CASSLQTVTNYGYTF.

This chain links TRBV19 with TRBJ2-1; possible D gene TRBD1, 5 bases. CDR1 is LNHDA and CDR2 is SQIVND in the germline V gene (reference sequence). The CDR3 covers 14 residues. Trimming cost V 11 bases and J 0 bases, with 14 bases left between them. The CDR3 region is CAANRGFSYNEQFF. For the CDR3, the DNA is TGTGCCGCTAATAGGGGTTTCTCCTACAATGAGCAGTTCTTC.

The chain is built from TRBV28 and TRBJ1-5, with D hard to call. CDR1 is MDHEN and CDR2 is SYDVKM in the germline V gene. The CDR3 covers 14 residues. Deletions cut 3 bases from V and 2 bases from J, with 8 bases between. The CDR3 nucleotides read TGTGCCAGCAGTTTGTCAGGACGCAATCAGCCCCAGCATTTT. Translated, it gives CASSLSGRNQPQHF.

The chain joins TRBV5-1 to TRBJ1-3, with 10 bases identical to TRBD1. The trim removed 1 base at V and 2 bases at J, leaving 3 bases unmatched. The V gene's germline CDR1 is SGHRS and CDR2 YFSETQ. This CDR3 contains 16 residues. The CDR3 region is CASSLSGQGTGNTIYF. CDR3 sequence (DNA): TGCGCCAGCAGCTTGTCGGGACAGGGGACTGGAAACACCATATATTTT.

This chain links TRBV18 with TRBJ1-3; D may be TRBD1 (6 bases). Trimming cost V 2 bases and J 0 bases, with 11 bases left between them. CDR1 KGHSH and CDR2 LQKENI come from the germline V gene. CDR3 length: 16 amino acids. CDR3 in DNA: TGTGCCAGCTCACCAACCCAGGGGAGCTCTGGAAACACCATATATTTT. It codes for CASSPTQGSSGNTIYF.

The rearrangement links TRBV7-9 to TRBJ1-1, with unresolved D. This CDR3 is built from 13 residues. Germline V gene sequence: CDR1 SEHNR, CDR2 FQNEAQ (reference sequence). Trimming cost V 4 bases and J 6 bases, with 12 bases left between them. The CDR3 loop is CASSSTLSPEAFF. As DNA, the CDR3 is TGTGCCAGCAGCTCCACCTTATCCCCTGAAGCTTTCTTT.

This clone was recorded once. The CDR3 reads CASRAGLVGGSEQFF. The CDR3 nucleotides are TGTGCCAGCAGAGCAGGACTAGTGGGGGGTAGTGAGCAGTTCTTC. This rearrangement joins TRBV6-1 to TRBJ2-1; 7 positions agree with TRBD2. With V trimmed by 6 bases and J by 9 bases, 14 bases remained unmatched. CDR1 and CDR2 (germline): MNHNS, SASEGT. The CDR3 consists of 15 residues.

V usage is TRBV7-9 and J usage is TRBJ2-1; unclear D gene. V was cut by 5 bases and J by 1 base, with 15 bases left in between. The CDR3 totals 16 residues. Per germline, CDR1 SEHNR and CDR2 FQNEAQ (reference sequence). The CDR3 reads CASSPRSTGSYNEQFF. The CDR3 nucleotides are TGTGCCAGCAGCCCAAGGTCGACCGGGTCCTACAATGAGCAGTTCTTC.

This chain joins TRBV28 and TRBJ2-2; D gene unclear. The CDR3 has 16 amino acids. CDR1 is MDHEN, CDR2 SYDVKM, per germline. Trimming stripped 5 bases from V and 5 bases from J, with 18 bases between. CDR3 coding DNA: TGTGCCAGCAGTCCGTCTCAGGCTAGGGTAACCGGGGAGCTGTTTTTT. This encodes CASSPSQARVTGELFF.

This chain connects TRBV29-1 to TRBJ2-3; D may be TRBD2 (5 bases). Germline V gene sequence: CDR1 SQVTM, CDR2 ANQGSEA. CDR3 length: 14 residues. CDR3 coding DNA: TGCAGTGGTAGCGAGTTTCAGGGCACAGATACGCAGTATTTT. Its protein is CSGSEFQGTDTQYF.

This clone occurred once. The chain uses TRBV9 and TRBJ1-2; 12 bases are shared with TRBD1. Germline V CDR1 and CDR2: SGDLS, YYNGEE. The CDR3 extends over 14 amino acids. V lost 3 bases, J lost 8 bases, and 5 bases stayed unmatched. In DNA, the CDR3 is TGTGCCAGCAGCGCGGGACAGGGGGCAGTGGGCTACACCTTC. Encoded protein: CASSAGQGAVGYTF.

The rearrangement joins TRBV30 to TRBJ2-7, with D maybe TRBD1 (5 bases). The V end was cut by 4 bases, the J end by 4 bases, with 11 bases between. CDR3 length: 12 amino acids. In germline, CDR1 is GTSNPN, CDR2 SVGIG (reference sequence). The CDR3 reads CAWNAGRYEQYF. CDR3 nucleotides: TGTGCCTGGAATGCAGGGCGGTACGAGCAGTACTTC.

The genes are TRBV10-2 and TRBJ2-1; the D gene is possibly TRBD2 (6 bases). This CDR3 has 16 amino acids. Trimming stripped 0 bases from V and 4 bases from J, with 13 bases between. Per germline, CDR1 WSHSY and CDR2 SAAADI. The CDR3 DNA follows: TGCGCCAGCAGTGAGTCGGAGGGGACCGGGTACAATGAGCAGTTCTTC. Translated, it gives CASSESEGTGYNEQFF.

The V call is TRBV5-1, the J call TRBJ2-7, with 8 bases fitting TRBD1. The CDR3 is 15 residues long. V lost 4 bases to trimming and J lost 3 bases; unmatched junction nucleotides: 9. Germline CDR1 SGHRS, CDR2 YFSETQ. The CDR3 is CASSAGQAIYYEQYF. As DNA, the CDR3 is TGCGCCAGCAGCGCGGGACAGGCGATATACTACGAGCAGTACTTC.

The rearrangement uses TRBV6-1 and TRBJ1-5; D gene unclear. Germline V lookup: CDR1 MNHNS, CDR2 SASEGT. V lost 2 bases, J lost 3 bases, and 8 bases lay in between. The CDR3 totals 14 residues. As DNA, the CDR3 is TGTGCCAGCAGTGAACAGTTCTTCAATCAGCCCCAGCATTTT. Encoded protein: CASSEQFFNQPQHF.

V is TRBV5-1 and J is TRBJ1-3; TRBD1 matches at 8 bases. The germline CDR1 and CDR2 sequences are SGHRS and YFSETQ. V dropped 5 bases and J dropped 0; count of bases not matched to a gene: 4. The CDR3 covers 15 residues. The CDR3 here is CASSWDRSSGNTIYF. CDR3 nucleotides: TGCGCCAGCAGTTGGGACAGGAGCTCTGGAAACACCATATATTTT.

The V and J genes are TRBV5-1 and TRBJ2-3; D unclear. Germline assignment: CDR1 SGHRS and CDR2 YFSETQ. CDR3 size: 12 residues. Trimming pared 4 bases from V and 2 bases from J, leaving 5 bases between. CDR3 bases: TGCGCCAGCAGCCACGACACAGATACGCAGTATTTT. This gives the protein CASSHDTDTQYF.